This T cell receptor beta chain was recorded in a study of T cell responses to AZD1222 COVID-19 vaccine. Comment on this clone: The antigen remains undetermined.

Profiled with immunoSEQ multiplex PCR; TCRdb holds only in-frame clones, not every one. Here the sample spans about 180,000 clones, approximately 90% being singletons. Study conclusions and caveats: Donors were mostly white British, more females; clonal diversity possibly underestimated. It was only a handful of AZD1222 recipients who were seropositive at baseline. Spike regions recognized by vaccine-associated CD4 TCRs spanned the protein, led by 160-218 and 743-854.

Germline V gene sequence: CDR1 SGHRS, CDR2 YFSETQ. The ends lost 4 bases at V and 8 bases at J; junction bases unmatched: 11. The CDR3 length is 15 residues. This material consisted of peripheral blood, taken 28 days after the second AZD1222 dose. The chain carries TRBV5-1 and TRBJ1-4, with 7 bases matching TRBD1. The clonotype originates from an adult who received the AZD1222 COVID-19 vaccine. CDR3 coding DNA: TGCGCCAGCAGCCCCCGGGACAGAATTCGCGAAAAACTGTTTTTT. Translation gives CASSPRDRIREKLFF.